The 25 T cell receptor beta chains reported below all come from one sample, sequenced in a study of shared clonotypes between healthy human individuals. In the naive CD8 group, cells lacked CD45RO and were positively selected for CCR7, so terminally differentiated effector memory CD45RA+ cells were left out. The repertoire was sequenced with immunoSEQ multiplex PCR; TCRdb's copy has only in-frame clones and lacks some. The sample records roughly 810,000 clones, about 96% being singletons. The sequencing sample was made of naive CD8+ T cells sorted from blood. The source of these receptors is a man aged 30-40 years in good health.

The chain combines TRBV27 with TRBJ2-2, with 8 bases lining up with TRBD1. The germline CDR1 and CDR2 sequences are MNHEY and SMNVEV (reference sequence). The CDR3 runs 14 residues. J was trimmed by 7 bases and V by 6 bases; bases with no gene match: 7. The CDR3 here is CASSRTGYGGELFF. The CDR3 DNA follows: TGTGCCAGCAGCCGGACAGGGTATGGCGGGGAGCTGTTTTTT.

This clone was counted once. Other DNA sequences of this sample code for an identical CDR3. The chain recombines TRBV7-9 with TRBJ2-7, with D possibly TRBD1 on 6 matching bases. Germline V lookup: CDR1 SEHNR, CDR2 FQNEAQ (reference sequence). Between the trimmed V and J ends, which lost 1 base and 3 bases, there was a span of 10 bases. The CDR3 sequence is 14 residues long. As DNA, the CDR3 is TGTGCCAGCAGCTTAGTGGGACAAAGCTACGAGCAGTACTTC. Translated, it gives CASSLVGQSYEQYF. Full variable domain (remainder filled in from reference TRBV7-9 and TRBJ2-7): DTGVSQNPRHKITKRGQNVTFRCDPISEHNRLYWYRQTLGQGPEFLTYFQNEAQLEKSRLLSDRFSAERPKGSFSTLEIQRTEQGDSAMYLCASSLVGQSYEQYFGPGTRLTVT.

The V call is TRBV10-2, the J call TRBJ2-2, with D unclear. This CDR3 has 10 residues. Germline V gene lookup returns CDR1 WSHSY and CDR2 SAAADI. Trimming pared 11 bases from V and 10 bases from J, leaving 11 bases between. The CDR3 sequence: CAAGPKELFF. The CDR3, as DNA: TGCGCCGCCGGGCCGAAGGAGCTGTTTTTT.

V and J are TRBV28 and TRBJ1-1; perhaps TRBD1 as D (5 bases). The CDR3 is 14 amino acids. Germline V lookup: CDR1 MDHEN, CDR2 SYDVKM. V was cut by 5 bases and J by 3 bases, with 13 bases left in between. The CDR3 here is CASSTGVMDTEAFF. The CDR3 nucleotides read TGTGCCAGCAGTACAGGTGTCATGGACACTGAAGCTTTCTTT.

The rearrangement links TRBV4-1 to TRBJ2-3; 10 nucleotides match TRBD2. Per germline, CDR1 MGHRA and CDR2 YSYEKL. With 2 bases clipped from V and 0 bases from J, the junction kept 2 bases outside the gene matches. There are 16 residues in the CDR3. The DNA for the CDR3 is TGCGCCAGCAGCCAACAACTAGCGGGAAGCACAGATACGCAGTATTTT. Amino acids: CASSQQLAGSTDTQYF.

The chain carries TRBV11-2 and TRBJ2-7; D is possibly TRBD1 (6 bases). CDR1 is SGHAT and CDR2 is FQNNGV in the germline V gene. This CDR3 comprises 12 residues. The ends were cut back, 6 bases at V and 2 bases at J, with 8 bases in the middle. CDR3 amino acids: CASRGAPYEQYF. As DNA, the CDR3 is TGTGCCAGCAGGGGGGCCCCCTACGAGCAGTACTTC.

This CDR3 reads CASSLPGGRGVETQYF. In nucleotides, the CDR3 is TGTGCCAGCAGCCTCCCGGGGGGGCGCGGGGTCGAGACCCAGTACTTC. The chain is built from TRBV7-9 and TRBJ2-5, with TRBD2 matching over 8 bases. Germline V lookup: CDR1 SEHNR, CDR2 FQNEAQ (reference sequence). This CDR3 spans 16 amino acids. V lost 5 bases to trimming and J lost 5 bases; unmatched junction nucleotides: 13.

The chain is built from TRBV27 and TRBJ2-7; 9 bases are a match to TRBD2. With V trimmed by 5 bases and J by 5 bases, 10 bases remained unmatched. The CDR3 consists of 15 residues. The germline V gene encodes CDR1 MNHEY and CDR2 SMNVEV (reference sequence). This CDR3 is CASSPLGTSPHEQYF. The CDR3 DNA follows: TGTGCCAGCAGTCCCTTAGGGACTAGCCCTCACGAGCAGTACTTC.

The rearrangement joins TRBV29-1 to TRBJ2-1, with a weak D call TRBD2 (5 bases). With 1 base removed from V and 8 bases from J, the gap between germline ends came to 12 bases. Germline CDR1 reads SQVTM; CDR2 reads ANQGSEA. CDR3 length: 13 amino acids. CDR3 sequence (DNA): TGCAGCGTTGAAGCGGCTAGCTTCTATGAGCAGTTCTTC. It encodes CSVEAASFYEQFF.

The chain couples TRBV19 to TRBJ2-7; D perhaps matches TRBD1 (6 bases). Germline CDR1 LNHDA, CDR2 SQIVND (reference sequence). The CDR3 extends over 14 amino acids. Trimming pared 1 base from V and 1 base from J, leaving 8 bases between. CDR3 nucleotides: TGTGCCAGTAGTATAGTGGACAGATCCTACGAGCAGTACTTC. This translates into CASSIVDRSYEQYF.

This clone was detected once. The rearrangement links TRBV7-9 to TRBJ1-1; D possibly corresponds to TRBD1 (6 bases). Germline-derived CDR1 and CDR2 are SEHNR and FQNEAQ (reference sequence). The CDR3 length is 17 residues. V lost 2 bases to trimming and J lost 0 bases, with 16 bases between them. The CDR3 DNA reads TGTGCCAGCAGCTTACGGAATGCAGGGGAATTGAACACTGAAGCTTTCTTT. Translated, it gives CASSLRNAGELNTEAFF. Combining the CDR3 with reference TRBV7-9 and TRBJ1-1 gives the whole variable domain DTGVSQNPRHKITKRGQNVTFRCDPISEHNRLYWYRQTLGQGPEFLTYFQNEAQLEKSRLLSDRFSAERPKGSFSTLEIQRTEQGDSAMYLCASSLRNAGELNTEAFFGQGTRLTVV.

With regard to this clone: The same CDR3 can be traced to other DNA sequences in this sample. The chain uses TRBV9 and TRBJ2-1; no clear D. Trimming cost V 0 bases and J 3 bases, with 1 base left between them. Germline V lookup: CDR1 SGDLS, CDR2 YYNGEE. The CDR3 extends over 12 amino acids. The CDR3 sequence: CASSVGYNEQFF. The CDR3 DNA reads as TGTGCCAGCAGCGTAGGCTACAATGAGCAGTTCTTC.

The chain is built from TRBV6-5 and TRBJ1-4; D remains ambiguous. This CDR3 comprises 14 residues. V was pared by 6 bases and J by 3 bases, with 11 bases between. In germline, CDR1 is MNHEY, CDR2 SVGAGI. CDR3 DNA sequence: TGTGCCAGCAGCCTACACAGCCCTAATGAAAAACTGTTTTTT. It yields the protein CASSLHSPNEKLFF.

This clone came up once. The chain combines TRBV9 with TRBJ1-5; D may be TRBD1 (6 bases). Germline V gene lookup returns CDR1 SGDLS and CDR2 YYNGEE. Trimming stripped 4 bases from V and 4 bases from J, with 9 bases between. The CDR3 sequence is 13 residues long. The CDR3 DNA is TGTGCCAGCAGCCCCGGACAGAATCAGCCCCAGCATTTT. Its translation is CASSPGQNQPQHF.

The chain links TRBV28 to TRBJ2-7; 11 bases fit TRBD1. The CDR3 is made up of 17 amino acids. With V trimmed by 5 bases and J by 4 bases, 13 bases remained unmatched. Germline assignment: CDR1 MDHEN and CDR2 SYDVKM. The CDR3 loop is CASSRLDRGHPGYEQYF. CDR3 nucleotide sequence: TGTGCCAGCAGTCGCCTGGACAGGGGGCATCCGGGGTACGAGCAGTACTTC.

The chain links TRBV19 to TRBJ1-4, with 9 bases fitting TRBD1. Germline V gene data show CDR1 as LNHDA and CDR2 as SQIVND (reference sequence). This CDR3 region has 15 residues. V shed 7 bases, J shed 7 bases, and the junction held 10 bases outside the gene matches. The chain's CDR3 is CASKGSGTGSEKLFF. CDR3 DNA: TGTGCCAGTAAGGGCTCTGGGACAGGGAGTGAAAAACTGTTTTTT.

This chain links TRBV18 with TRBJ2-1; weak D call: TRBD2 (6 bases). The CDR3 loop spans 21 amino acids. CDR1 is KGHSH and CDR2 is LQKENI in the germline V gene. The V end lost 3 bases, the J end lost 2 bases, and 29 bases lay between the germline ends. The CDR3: CASSPGRVAVYDLYTYNEQFF. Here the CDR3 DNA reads TGTGCCAGCTCACCGGGGCGGGTAGCGGTCTACGATCTCTATACCTACAATGAGCAGTTCTTC.

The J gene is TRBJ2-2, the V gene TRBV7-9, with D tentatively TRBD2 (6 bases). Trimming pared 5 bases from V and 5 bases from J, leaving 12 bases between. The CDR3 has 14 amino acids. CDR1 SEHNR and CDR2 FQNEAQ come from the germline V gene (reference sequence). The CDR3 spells CASSEGLSTGELFF. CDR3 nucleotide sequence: TGTGCCAGCAGCGAGGGACTCTCAACCGGGGAGCTGTTTTTT. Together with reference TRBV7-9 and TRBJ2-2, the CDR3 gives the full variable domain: DTGVSQNPRHKITKRGQNVTFRCDPISEHNRLYWYRQTLGQGPEFLTYFQNEAQLEKSRLLSDRFSAERPKGSFSTLEIQRTEQGDSAMYLCASSEGLSTGELFFGEGSRLTVL.

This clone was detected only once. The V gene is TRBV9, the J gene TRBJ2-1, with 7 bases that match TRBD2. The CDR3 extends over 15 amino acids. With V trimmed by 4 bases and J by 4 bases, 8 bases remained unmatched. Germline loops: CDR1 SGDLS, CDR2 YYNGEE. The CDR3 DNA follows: TGTGCCAGCAGCACGAGCGGGACCCCATACAATGAGCAGTTCTTC. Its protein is CASSTSGTPYNEQFF. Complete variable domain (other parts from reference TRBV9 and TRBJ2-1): DSGVTQTPKHLITATGQRVTLRCSPRSGDLSVYWYQQSLDQGLQFLIQYYNGEERAKGNILERFSAQQFPDLHSELNLSSLELGDSALYFCASSTSGTPYNEQFFGPGTRLTVL.

The CDR3 region is CASSFTVRTDTQYF. The CDR3 nucleotides are TGTGCCAGCAGCTTTACCGTACGTACAGATACGCAGTATTTT. The rearrangement links TRBV5-6 to TRBJ2-3; D gene ambiguous. V lost 2 bases and J 3 bases, leaving 10 bases between the germline ends. This CDR3 comprises 14 residues. Germline V lookup: CDR1 SGHDT, CDR2 YYEEEE.

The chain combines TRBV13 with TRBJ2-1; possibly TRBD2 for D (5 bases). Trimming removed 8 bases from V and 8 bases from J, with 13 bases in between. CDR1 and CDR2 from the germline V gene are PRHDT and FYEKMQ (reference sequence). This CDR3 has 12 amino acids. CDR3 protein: CASATLGYEQFF. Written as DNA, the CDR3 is TGTGCCAGCGCCACACTAGGATATGAGCAGTTCTTC.

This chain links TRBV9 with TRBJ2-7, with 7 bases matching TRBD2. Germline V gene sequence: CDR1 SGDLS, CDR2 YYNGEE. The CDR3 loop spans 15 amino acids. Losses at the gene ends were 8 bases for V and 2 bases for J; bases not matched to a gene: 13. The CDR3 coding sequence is TGTGCCAGAAGCCCAGCGGGGTTGCAGGCCTACGAGCAGTACTTC. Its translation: CARSPAGLQAYEQYF.

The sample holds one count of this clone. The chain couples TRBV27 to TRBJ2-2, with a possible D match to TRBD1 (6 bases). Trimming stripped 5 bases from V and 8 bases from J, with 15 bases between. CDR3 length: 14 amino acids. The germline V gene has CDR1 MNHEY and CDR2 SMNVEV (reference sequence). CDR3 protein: CASSAETGWGELFF. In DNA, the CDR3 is TGTGCCAGCAGTGCAGAGACAGGTTGGGGGGAGCTGTTTTTT.

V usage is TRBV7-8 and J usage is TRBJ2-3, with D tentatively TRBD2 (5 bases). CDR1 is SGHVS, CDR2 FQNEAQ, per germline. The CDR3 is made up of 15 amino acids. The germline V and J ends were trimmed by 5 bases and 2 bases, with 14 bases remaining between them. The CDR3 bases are TGTGCCAGCAGCCCGCTGGCGGGTATCACAGATACGCAGTATTTT. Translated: CASSPLAGITDTQYF.

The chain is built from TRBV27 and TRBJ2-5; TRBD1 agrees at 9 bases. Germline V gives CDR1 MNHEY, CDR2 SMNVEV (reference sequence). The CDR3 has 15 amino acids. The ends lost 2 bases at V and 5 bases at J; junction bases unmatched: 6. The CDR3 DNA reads TGTGCCAGCAGTTTACTCACAGGGGGCCTGGAGACCCAGTACTTC. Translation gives CASSLLTGGLETQYF.